This T cell receptor (beta chain) was retrieved from a study of T cell responses to AZD1222 COVID-19 vaccine. Overall study findings and caveats: Repertoire collection took place solely once the T cell response had peaked.

Clones were sequenced by immunoSEQ multiplex PCR, and TCRdb holds only the in-frame ones, with some missing. The table records some 150,000 clones, around nine tenths of them present only once. Remarks on this clone: Its antigen is undetermined.

Germline-derived CDR1 and CDR2 are MNHEY and SVGAGI. The CDR3 sequence is 15 residues long. Unmatched junction bases numbered 2, after V lost 7 bases and J lost 1 base. The receptor was isolated from an adult in good health. The rearrangement uses TRBV6-5 and TRBJ2-2, with TRBD2 identical over 11 bases. The sequencing here drew on peripheral blood, taken on day 0 of AZD1222 vaccination. The CDR3 reads CASTGTSGNTGELFF. The DNA for the CDR3 is TGTGCCAGCACAGGGACTAGCGGGAACACCGGGGAGCTGTTTTTT.